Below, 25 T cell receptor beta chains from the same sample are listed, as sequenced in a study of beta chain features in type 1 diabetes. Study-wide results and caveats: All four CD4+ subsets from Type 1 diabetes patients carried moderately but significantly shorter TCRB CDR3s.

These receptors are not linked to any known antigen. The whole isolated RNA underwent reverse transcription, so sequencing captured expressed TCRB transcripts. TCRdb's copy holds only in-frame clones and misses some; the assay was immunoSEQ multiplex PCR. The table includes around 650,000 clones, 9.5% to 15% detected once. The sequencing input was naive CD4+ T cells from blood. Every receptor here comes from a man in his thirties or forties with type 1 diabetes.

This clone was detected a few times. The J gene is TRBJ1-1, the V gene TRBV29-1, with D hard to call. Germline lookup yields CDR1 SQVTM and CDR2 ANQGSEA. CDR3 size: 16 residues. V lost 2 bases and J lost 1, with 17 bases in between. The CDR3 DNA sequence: TGCAGCGTTGAAAATGCACGTTCTTACCAGAACACTGAAGCTTTCTTT. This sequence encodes CSVENARSYQNTEAFF.

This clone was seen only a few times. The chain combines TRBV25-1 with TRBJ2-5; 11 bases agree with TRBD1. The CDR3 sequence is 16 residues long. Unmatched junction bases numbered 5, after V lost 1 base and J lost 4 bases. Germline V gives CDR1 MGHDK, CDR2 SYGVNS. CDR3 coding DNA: TGTGCCAGCAGTGAATGGGACAGGGGGGCGGGAGAGACCCAGTACTTC. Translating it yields CASSEWDRGAGETQYF.

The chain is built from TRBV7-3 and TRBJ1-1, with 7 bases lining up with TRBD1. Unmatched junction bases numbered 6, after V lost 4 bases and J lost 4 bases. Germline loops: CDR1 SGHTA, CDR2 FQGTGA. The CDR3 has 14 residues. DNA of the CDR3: TGTGCCAGCAGCTCTCAACAGGGGAGCACTGAAGCTTTCTTT. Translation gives CASSSQQGSTEAFF.

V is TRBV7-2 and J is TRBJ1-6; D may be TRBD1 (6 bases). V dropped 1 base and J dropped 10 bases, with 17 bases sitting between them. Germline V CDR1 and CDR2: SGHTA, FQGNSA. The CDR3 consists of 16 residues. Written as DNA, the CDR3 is TGTGCCAGCAGCTTAGTATACAGGGCCCGTCGGTCACCCCTCCACTTT. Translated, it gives CASSLVYRARRSPLHF.

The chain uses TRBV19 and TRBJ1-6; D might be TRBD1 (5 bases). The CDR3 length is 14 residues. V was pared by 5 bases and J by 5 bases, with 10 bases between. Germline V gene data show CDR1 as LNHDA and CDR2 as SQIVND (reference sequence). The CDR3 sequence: CASSPDSNNSPLHF. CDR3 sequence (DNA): TGTGCCAGTAGTCCCGACAGTAATAATTCACCCCTCCACTTT.

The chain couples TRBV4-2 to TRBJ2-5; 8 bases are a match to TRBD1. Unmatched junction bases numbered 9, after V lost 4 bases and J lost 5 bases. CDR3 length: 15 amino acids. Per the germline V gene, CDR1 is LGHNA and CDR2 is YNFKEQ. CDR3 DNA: TGTGCCAGCAGCCTACAGGACAGGGCCGGGGAGACCCAGTACTTC. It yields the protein CASSLQDRAGETQYF.

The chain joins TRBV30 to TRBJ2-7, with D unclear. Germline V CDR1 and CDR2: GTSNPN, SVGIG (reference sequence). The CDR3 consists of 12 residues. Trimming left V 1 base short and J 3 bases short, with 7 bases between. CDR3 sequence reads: CAWSGLSYEQYF. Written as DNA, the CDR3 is TGTGCCTGGAGTGGACTGAGCTACGAGCAGTACTTC. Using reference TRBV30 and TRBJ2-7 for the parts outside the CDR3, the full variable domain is SQTIHQWPATLVQPVGSPLSLECTVEGTSNPNLYWYRQAAGRGLQLLFYSVGIGQISSEVPQNLSASRPQDRQFILSSKKLLLSDSGFYLCAWSGLSYEQYFGPGTRLTVT.

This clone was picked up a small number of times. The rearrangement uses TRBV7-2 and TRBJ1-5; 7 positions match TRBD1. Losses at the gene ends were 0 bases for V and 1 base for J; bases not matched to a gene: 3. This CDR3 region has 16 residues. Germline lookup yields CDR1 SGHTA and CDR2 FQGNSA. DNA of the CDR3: TGTGCCAGCAGCTTAGCGCAACAGGGGAGCAATCAGCCCCAGCATTTT. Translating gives CASSLAQQGSNQPQHF.

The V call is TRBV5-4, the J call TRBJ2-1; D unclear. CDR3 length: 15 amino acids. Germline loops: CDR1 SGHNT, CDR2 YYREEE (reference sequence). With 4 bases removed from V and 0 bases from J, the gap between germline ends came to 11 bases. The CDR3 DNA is TGTGCCAGCAGCATGGACCGGAGCTCCTACAATGAGCAGTTCTTC. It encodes CASSMDRSSYNEQFF. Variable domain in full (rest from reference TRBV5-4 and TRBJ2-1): ETGVTQSPTHLIKTRGQQVTLRCSSQSGHNTVSWYQQALGQGPQFIFQYYREEENGRGNFPPRFSGLQFPNYSSELNVNALELDDSALYLCASSMDRSSYNEQFFGPGTRLTVL.

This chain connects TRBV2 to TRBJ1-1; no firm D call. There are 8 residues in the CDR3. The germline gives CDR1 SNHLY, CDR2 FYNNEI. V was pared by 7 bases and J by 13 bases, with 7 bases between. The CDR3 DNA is TGTGCCAGCACTGCGGATTTCTTT. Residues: CASTADFF.

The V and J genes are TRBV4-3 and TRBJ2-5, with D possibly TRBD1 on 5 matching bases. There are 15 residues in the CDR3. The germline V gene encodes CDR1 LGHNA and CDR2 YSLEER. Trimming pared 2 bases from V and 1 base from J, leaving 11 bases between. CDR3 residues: CASSQSSGSQETQYF. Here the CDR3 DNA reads TGCGCCAGCAGCCAATCCTCAGGGTCCCAAGAGACCCAGTACTTC.

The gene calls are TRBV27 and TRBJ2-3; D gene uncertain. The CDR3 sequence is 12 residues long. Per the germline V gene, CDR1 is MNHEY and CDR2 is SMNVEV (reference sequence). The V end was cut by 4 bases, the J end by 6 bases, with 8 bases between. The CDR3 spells CASSSPRDTQYF. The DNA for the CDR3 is TGTGCCAGCAGTTCCCCCCGGGATACGCAGTATTTT.

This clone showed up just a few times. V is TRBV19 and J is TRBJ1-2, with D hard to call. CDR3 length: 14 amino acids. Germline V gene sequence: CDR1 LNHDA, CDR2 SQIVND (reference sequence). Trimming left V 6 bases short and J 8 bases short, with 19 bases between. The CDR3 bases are TGTGCCAGTAGCCACCACGACATGGCCCCCGGCTACACCTTC. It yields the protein CASSHHDMAPGYTF.

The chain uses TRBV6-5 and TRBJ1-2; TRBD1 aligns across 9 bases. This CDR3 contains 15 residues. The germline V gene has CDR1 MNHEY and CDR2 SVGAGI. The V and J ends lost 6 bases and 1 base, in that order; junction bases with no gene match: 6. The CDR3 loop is CASSSGQGFNYGYTF. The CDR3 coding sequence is TGTGCCAGCAGCTCGGGACAGGGATTTAACTATGGCTACACCTTC.

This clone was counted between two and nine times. The CDR3 bases are TGCGCCAGCAGCCAAGATCTTCGGGACAGCAAAAACATTCAGTACTTC. Amino acids: CASSQDLRDSKNIQYF. The V and J genes are TRBV4-3 and TRBJ2-4; 7 bases map to TRBD1. The CDR3 totals 16 residues. Germline-derived CDR1 and CDR2 are LGHNA and YSLEER. V shed 0 bases and J 3 bases; nucleotides not matched to a gene: 5.

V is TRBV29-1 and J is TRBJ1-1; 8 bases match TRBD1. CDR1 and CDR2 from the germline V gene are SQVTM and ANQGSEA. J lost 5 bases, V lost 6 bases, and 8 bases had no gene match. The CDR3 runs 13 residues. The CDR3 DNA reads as TGCAGCGTGTTTGGACAGGGTAGGACTGAAGCTTTCTTT. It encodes CSVFGQGRTEAFF.

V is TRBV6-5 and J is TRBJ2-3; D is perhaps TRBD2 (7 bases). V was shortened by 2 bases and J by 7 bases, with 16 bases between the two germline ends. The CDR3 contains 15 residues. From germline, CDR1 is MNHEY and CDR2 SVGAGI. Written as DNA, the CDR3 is TGTGCCAGCAGTTACAAAGGGGGGGGATCAAATACGCAGTATTTT. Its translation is CASSYKGGGSNTQYF.

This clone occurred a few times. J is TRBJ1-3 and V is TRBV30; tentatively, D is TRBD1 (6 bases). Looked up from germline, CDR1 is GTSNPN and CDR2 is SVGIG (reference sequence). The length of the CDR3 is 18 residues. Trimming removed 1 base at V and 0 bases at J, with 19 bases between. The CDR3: CAWSGGQQYPSSGNTIYF. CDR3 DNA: TGTGCCTGGAGTGGCGGACAGCAATACCCCTCCTCTGGAAACACCATATATTTT.

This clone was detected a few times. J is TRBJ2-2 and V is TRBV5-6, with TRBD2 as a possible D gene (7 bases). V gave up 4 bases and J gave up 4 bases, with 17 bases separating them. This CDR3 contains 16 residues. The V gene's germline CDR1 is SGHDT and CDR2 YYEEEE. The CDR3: CASSPLGGAGTGELFF. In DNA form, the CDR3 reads TGTGCCAGCAGCCCCCTGGGGGGGGCGGGCACCGGGGAGCTGTTTTTT.

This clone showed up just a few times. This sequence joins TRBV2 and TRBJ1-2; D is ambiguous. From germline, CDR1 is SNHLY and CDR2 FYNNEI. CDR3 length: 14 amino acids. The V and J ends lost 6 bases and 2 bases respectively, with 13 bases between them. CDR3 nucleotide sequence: TGTGCCAGCAGGGCCGAGTACTTCAACTATGGCTACACCTTC. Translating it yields CASRAEYFNYGYTF. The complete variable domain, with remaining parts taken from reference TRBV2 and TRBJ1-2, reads EPEVTQTPSHQVTQMGQEVILRCVPISNHLYFYWYRQILGQKVEFLVSFYNNEISEKSEIFDDQFSVERPDGSNFTLKIRSTKLEDSAMYFCASRAEYFNYGYTFGSGTRLTVV.

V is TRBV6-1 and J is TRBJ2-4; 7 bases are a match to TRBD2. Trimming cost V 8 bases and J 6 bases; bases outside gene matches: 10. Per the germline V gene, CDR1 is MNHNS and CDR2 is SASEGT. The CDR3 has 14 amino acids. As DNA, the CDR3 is TGTGCCAGCGACTTTGGGACTACGCGAAACATTCAGTACTTC. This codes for CASDFGTTRNIQYF.

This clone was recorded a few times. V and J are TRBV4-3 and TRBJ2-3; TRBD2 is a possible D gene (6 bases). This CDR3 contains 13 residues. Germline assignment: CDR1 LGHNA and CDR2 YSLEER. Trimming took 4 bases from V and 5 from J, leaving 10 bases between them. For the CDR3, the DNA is TGCGCCAGCAGCCCGACAGCGGGAGATACGCAGTATTTT. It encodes CASSPTAGDTQYF.

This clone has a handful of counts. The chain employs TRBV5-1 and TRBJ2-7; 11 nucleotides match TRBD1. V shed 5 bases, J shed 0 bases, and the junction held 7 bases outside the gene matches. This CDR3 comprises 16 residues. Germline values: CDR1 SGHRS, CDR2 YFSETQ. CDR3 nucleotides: TGCGCCAGCAGGATTACCGGGACAGGGGGCTCCTACGAGCAGTACTTC. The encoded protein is CASRITGTGGSYEQYF.

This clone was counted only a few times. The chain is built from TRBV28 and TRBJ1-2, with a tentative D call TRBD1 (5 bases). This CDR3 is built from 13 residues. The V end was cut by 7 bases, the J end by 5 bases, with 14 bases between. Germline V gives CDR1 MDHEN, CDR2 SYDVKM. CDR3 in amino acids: CASKEGQEYGYTF. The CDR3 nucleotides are TGTGCCAGCAAAGAGGGGCAGGAATATGGCTACACCTTC.

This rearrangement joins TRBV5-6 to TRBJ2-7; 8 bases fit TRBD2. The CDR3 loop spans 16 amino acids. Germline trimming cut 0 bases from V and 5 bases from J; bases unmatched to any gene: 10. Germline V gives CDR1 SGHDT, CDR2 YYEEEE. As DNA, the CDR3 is TGTGCCAGCAGCTTGGTGGCGGGGGGCCTCCGTGACGAGCAGTACTTC. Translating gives CASSLVAGGLRDEQYF.